What follows is one TCR beta chain and its context. Data came from immunoSEQ multiplex PCR; TCRdb stores just in-frame clones and leaves some out. This table holds 150,000 to 200,000 clones, approximately 83% found once. The data derive from a study of blood T cell repertoires in COVID-19. Study details: PBMCs, B-cell-depleted T cells, or T cells provided the cDNA or gDNA that made up the material.

The TCR was taken from a man aged 45-65 years with active or convalescent COVID-19. The sequencing sample was made of peripheral blood.

In nucleotides, the CDR3 is TGTGCCTGGAGTAGGAGCGACGAGCAGTACTTC. It specifies CAWSRSDEQYF. The V and J genes are TRBV30 and TRBJ2-7, with D hard to call. This CDR3 spans 11 amino acids. V shed 2 bases and J shed 5 bases, with 7 bases lying between them. The V gene's germline CDR1 is GTSNPN and CDR2 SVGIG (reference sequence).